The 22 T cell receptor beta chains below come from one sample, sequenced in a study of T cells in Graves' hyperthyroidism and ophthalmopathy. Amplified regions were TCR beta CDR3 sequences from RNA transcripts. The HTBI set primed first-round TCR CDR3 RT-PCR. A single record per CDR3 protein comes from TCRdb applying MiXCR to the multiplex PCR reads. The profile covers more than 550,000 distinct CDR3 sequences, with approximately 19% appearing a single time and 15% to 20% taken by the ten largest. Sample: blood. The origin of the receptors is a woman between 45 and 65 years old with Graves' hyperthyroidism that later progressed to Graves' ophthalmopathy.

The table lists this clonotype with many counts. The chain has TRBV6-1 and TRBJ2-3, with 9 bases matching TRBD2. Germline V lookup: CDR1 MNHNS, CDR2 SASEGT. The CDR3 length is 17 residues. V shed 0 bases, J shed 2 bases, and the junction held 6 bases outside the gene matches. This CDR3 reads CASSEATLAGSTDTQYF. The CDR3 DNA sequence: TGTGCCAGCAGTGAAGCGACACTAGCGGGTTCCACAGATACGCAGTATTTT.

This clonotype was recorded at least ten times. The J gene is TRBJ2-3, the V gene TRBV7-8; 10 bases agree with TRBD2. CDR3 length: 15 residues. V lost 6 bases and J lost 1; bases outside the gene matches: 4. In germline, CDR1 is SGHVS, CDR2 FQNEAQ. CDR3 coding DNA: TGTGCCAGCAGATGGGGGACTAGCGGCACAGATACGCAGTATTTT. This gives the protein CASRWGTSGTDTQYF.

The V call is TRBV9, the J call TRBJ2-2; the D is unclear. V lost 0 bases, J lost 1 base, and 10 bases lay in between. The germline CDR1 and CDR2 sequences are SGDLS and YYNGEE. The CDR3 loop spans 16 amino acids. For the CDR3, the DNA is TGTGCCAGCAGCGTAGCTTCGAGGATGAACACCGGGGAGCTGTTTTTT. Protein product: CASSVASRMNTGELFF.

The sample holds many counts of this clonotype. The genes are TRBV27 and TRBJ2-2; possible D gene TRBD1, 6 bases. V lost 2 bases, J lost 1 base, and 11 bases lay in between. CDR3 length: 16 residues. Germline lookup yields CDR1 MNHEY and CDR2 SMNVEV (reference sequence). The CDR3 nucleotides are TGTGCCAGCAGTTTAATTGGGACACGGAACACCGGGGAGCTGTTTTTT. It specifies CASSLIGTRNTGELFF.

This clonotype was counted only a few times. The CDR3 bases are TGTGCCAGCAGTGAATTTTGGATAACCCAAGACTCCACAGATACGCAGTATTTT. Protein: CASSEFWITQDSTDTQYF. This chain links TRBV6-1 with TRBJ2-3; D gene unclear. V was shortened by 2 bases and J by 2 bases, with 20 bases between the two germline ends. CDR1 and CDR2 (germline): MNHNS, SASEGT. CDR3 length: 18 amino acids.

This clonotype was observed many times. The chain recombines TRBV6-1 with TRBJ2-3; no reliable D call. With 1 base removed from V and 2 bases from J, the gap between germline ends came to 4 bases. Germline values: CDR1 MNHNS, CDR2 SASEGT. The CDR3 loop spans 13 amino acids. The CDR3 protein is CASSEGSTDTQYF. CDR3 coding DNA: TGTGCCAGCAGTGAAGGATCCACAGATACGCAGTATTTT.

Ten or more counts support this clonotype. The V gene is TRBV5-1, the J gene TRBJ2-7, with D possibly being TRBD1 or TRBD2 (5 bases each). Germline V CDR1 and CDR2: SGHRS, YFSETQ. Trimming removed 5 bases at V and 2 bases at J, with 14 bases between. The CDR3 extends over 14 amino acids. CDR3 DNA sequence: TGCGCCAGCAGGCCAGGGACCTTAACCTACGAGCAGTACTTC. Protein product: CASRPGTLTYEQYF.

This clonotype was detected a few times. The chain couples TRBV5-1 to TRBJ2-2; D may match TRBD1 or TRBD2 (5 bases each). The germline V and J ends were trimmed by 4 bases and 0 bases, with 10 bases remaining between them. Per germline, CDR1 SGHRS and CDR2 YFSETQ. The CDR3 length is 15 residues. CDR3 protein: CASSRDGSNTGELFF. The CDR3 DNA is TGCGCCAGCAGCAGGGACGGATCGAACACCGGGGAGCTGTTTTTT.

The sample holds many counts of this clonotype. The rearrangement uses TRBV2 and TRBJ2-5; TRBD2 agrees at 9 bases. In germline, CDR1 is SNHLY, CDR2 FYNNEI. The junction had 8 bases not matched to a gene; V was cut back by 7 bases and J by 5 bases. The CDR3 has 14 amino acids. The CDR3 DNA is TGTGCCAGCATCGCGCGGGGGGGCTCGGAGACCCAGTACTTC. Amino acid sequence: CASIARGGSETQYF.

The sample holds a few counts of this clonotype. The V gene is TRBV6-1, the J gene TRBJ1-5, with a weak D call TRBD1 (5 bases). This CDR3 has 15 residues. CDR1 and CDR2 from the germline V gene are MNHNS and SASEGT. Trimming cost V 7 bases and J 5 bases, with 18 bases left between them. The CDR3 here is CASNSRDPHYQPQHF. CDR3 bases: TGTGCCAGCAATTCCCGGGACCCCCACTATCAGCCCCAGCATTTT.

This clonotype was seen at least ten times. In nucleotides, the CDR3 is TGTGCCTGGAGTGTAATAACCTACGAGCAGTACTTC. This gives the protein CAWSVITYEQYF. The chain recombines TRBV30 with TRBJ2-7; D ambiguous. V gave up 0 bases and J gave up 2 bases, with 5 bases separating them. The CDR3 consists of 12 residues. In germline, CDR1 is GTSNPN, CDR2 SVGIG (reference sequence).

There are a few counts of this clonotype. The chain joins TRBV20-1 to TRBJ1-2, with D uncertain. In germline, CDR1 is DFQATT, CDR2 SNEGSKA (reference sequence). The CDR3 extends over 14 amino acids. V was pared by 3 bases and J by 5 bases, with 16 bases between. CDR3 protein: CSASSLRTSYGYTF. As DNA, the CDR3 is TGCAGTGCTAGTTCTCTCCGAACATCATATGGCTACACCTTC.

The chain uses TRBV5-1 and TRBJ2-5, with 7 bases lining up with TRBD2. CDR1 is SGHRS and CDR2 is YFSETQ in the germline V gene. V trimming: 9 bases; J trimming: 5 bases; junction bases outside the gene matches: 19. The CDR3 runs to 16 residues. This CDR3 is CATAQGFGLGGETQYF. The CDR3 DNA reads TGCGCCACCGCTCAGGGATTCGGACTAGGAGGGGAGACCCAGTACTTC.

J is TRBJ1-5 and V is TRBV6-6, with D maybe TRBD1 (5 bases). V lost 2 bases, J lost 2 bases, and 10 bases lay in between. Germline lookup yields CDR1 MNHNY and CDR2 SVGAGI (reference sequence). This CDR3 contains 15 residues. CDR3 bases: TGTGCCAGCAGTTACCTCGGGGGTCGCAATCAGCCCCAGCATTTT. Its protein product is CASSYLGGRNQPQHF.

This clonotype has more than one count but fewer than ten. J is TRBJ1-1 and V is TRBV5-6, with 12 bases lining up with TRBD1. The CDR3 is made up of 16 amino acids. V was clipped by 0 bases and J by 5 bases; unmatched bases: 5. Looked up from germline, CDR1 is SGHDT and CDR2 is YYEEEE. The CDR3 protein is CASSLVGTGGETEAFF. DNA for the CDR3: TGTGCCAGCAGCTTGGTAGGGACAGGGGGCGAGACTGAAGCTTTCTTT.

This clonotype has a count of ten or more. This chain links TRBV3-1 with TRBJ2-4; weak D call: TRBD2 (6 bases). The V end was cut by 4 bases, the J end by 0 bases, with 16 bases between. The CDR3 sequence is 17 residues long. The germline V gene has CDR1 LGHDT and CDR2 YNNKEL (reference sequence). CDR3 residues: CASSPERRGLAKNIQYF. The CDR3 nucleotides are TGTGCCAGCAGCCCTGAAAGGCGGGGTCTAGCCAAAAACATTCAGTACTTC.

This clonotype was seen at least ten times. V gene TRBV5-1 combines with J gene TRBJ2-1; D tentatively reads TRBD1 or TRBD2 (6 bases each). The CDR3 has 16 residues. Trimming left V 2 bases short and J 2 bases short, with 14 bases between. From germline, CDR1 is SGHRS and CDR2 YFSETQ. The DNA for the CDR3 is TGCGCCAGCAGCTTTCGCGCGGGACAAGCCTACAATGAGCAGTTCTTC. Amino acid sequence: CASSFRAGQAYNEQFF. The whole variable domain, remainder taken from reference TRBV5-1 and TRBJ2-1, is KAGVTQTPRYLIKTRGQQVTLSCSPISGHRSVSWYQQTPGQGLQFLFEYFSETQRNKGNFPGRFSGRQFSNSRSEMNVSTLELGDSALYLCASSFRAGQAYNEQFFGPGTRLTVL.

This clonotype has more than one count but fewer than ten. The V and J genes are TRBV5-1 and TRBJ2-1, with 7 positions matching TRBD1. CDR3 size: 15 residues. The V segment lost 5 bases and the J segment 7 bases; nucleotides outside the gene matches: 12. CDR1 is SGHRS and CDR2 is YFSETQ in the germline V gene. The CDR3 loop is CASRDLQGNENEQFF. In DNA form, the CDR3 reads TGCGCCAGCAGAGATTTACAGGGGAATGAGAATGAGCAGTTCTTC.

This clonotype showed up many times. The chain uses TRBV27 and TRBJ1-2; no clear D. Looked up from germline, CDR1 is MNHEY and CDR2 is SMNVEV (reference sequence). Trimming removed 3 bases from V and 3 bases from J, with 14 bases in between. The CDR3 runs to 15 residues. The DNA for the CDR3 is TGTGCCAGCAGTTTCACGGAGGGAACAGACTATGGCTACACCTTC. Amino acid sequence: CASSFTEGTDYGYTF.

In the case of this clonotype: Since a much larger clone is just one base distant, this may be a read error. The chain couples TRBV12-3 or TRBV12-4 to TRBJ1-1; D is unresolved. CDR3 length: 14 residues. The CDR3 region has the DNA TGTGCCAGCAGTTTACTAGGAACGAACACTGAAGGTTTCTTT. Protein product: CASSLLGTNTEGFF.

This clonotype occurred many times. The chain combines TRBV2 with TRBJ1-5; TRBD1 might be the D (6 bases). The CDR3 length is 14 residues. Germline assignment: CDR1 SNHLY and CDR2 FYNNEI. The V end was cut by 7 bases, the J end by 7 bases, with 17 bases between. The CDR3 bases are TGTGCCAGCATACTGCGGGCAGGGGTCCAGCCCCAGCATTTT. Protein: CASILRAGVQPQHF. Using reference TRBV2 and TRBJ1-5 for the parts outside the CDR3, the full variable domain is EPEVTQTPSHQVTQMGQEVILRCVPISNHLYFYWYRQILGQKVEFLVSFYNNEISEKSEIFDDQFSVERPDGSNFTLKIRSTKLEDSAMYFCASILRAGVQPQHFGDGTRLSIL.

This clonotype was detected only a few times. The J gene is TRBJ1-5, the V gene TRBV19; possible D gene TRBD1, 6 bases. The CDR3 has 14 amino acids. Per the germline V gene, CDR1 is LNHDA and CDR2 is SQIVND (reference sequence). CDR3: CEIRSQGFRQPQHF. For the CDR3, the DNA is TGTGAGATCCGCTCACAGGGATTCCGTCAGCCCCAGCATTTT.